This TCR beta chain derives from a study of blood T cell repertoires in COVID-19. Germline V CDR1 and CDR2: KGHDR, SFDVKD. V lost 2 bases, J lost 4 bases, and 1 base stayed unmatched. The CDR3 is 14 residues long. Using immunoSEQ multiplex PCR, the repertoire was profiled, and TCRdb retains in-frame clones only, with some absent. Among under 35,000 clones listed, nearly 80% were seen once. Sequenced material: peripheral blood. This clonotype was sampled from an elderly man with acute or convalescent COVID-19. V usage is TRBV24-1 and J usage is TRBJ1-5, with 7 bases identical to TRBD1. CDR3 residues: CATSDSRGNQPQHF. In nucleotides, the CDR3 is TGTGCCACCAGTGATTCCAGGGGGAATCAGCCCCAGCATTTT.